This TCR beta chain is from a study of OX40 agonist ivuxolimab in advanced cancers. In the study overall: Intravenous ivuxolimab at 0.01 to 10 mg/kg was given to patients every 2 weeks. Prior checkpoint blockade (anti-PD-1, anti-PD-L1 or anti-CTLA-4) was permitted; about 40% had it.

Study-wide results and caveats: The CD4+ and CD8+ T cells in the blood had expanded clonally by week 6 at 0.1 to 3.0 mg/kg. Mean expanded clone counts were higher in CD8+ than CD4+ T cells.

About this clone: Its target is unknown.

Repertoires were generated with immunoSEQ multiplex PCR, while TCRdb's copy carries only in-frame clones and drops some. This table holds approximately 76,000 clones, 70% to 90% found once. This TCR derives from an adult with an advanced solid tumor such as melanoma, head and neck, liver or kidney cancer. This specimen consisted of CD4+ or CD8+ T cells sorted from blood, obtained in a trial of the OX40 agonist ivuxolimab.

In DNA, the CDR3 is TGTGCCAGCAGTTCCCGGGGGTTGAGCTCCTACGAGCAGTACTTC. Its translation is CASSSRGLSSYEQYF. The chain couples TRBV27 to TRBJ2-7, with TRBD2 as a possible D gene (6 bases). Between the trimmed V and J ends, which lost 4 bases and 0 bases, there was a span of 13 bases. The CDR3 covers 15 residues. In germline, CDR1 is MNHEY, CDR2 SMNVEV (reference sequence).